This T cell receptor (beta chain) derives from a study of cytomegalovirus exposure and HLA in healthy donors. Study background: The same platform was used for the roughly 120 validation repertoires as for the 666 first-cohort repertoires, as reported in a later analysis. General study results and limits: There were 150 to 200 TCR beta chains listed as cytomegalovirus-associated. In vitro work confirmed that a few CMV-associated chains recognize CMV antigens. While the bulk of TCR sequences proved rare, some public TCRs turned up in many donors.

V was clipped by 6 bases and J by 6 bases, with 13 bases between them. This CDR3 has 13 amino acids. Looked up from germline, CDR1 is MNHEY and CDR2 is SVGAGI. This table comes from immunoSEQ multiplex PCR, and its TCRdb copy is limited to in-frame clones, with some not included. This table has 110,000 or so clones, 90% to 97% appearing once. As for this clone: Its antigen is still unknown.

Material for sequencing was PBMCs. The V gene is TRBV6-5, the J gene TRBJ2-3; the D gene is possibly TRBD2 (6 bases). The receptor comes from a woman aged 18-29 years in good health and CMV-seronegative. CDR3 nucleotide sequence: TGTGCCAGCAGGGCCGCGGGATTCGATACGCAGTATTTT. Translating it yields CASRAAGFDTQYF.